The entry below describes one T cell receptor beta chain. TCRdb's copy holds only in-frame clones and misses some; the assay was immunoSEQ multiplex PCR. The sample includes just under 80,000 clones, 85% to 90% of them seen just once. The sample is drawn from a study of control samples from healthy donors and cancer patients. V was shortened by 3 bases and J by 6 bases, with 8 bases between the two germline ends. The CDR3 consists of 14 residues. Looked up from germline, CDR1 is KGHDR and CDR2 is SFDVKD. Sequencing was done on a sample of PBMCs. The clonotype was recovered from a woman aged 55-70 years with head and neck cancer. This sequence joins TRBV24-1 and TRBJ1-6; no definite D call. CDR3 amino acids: CATSDANTNSPLHF. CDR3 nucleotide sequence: TGTGCCACCAGTGATGCGAATACTAATTCACCCCTCCACTTT.